The 29 T cell receptor beta chains below all came from one sample that was sequenced in a study of T cell changes during pregnancy in multiple sclerosis. Profiling relied on immunoSEQ multiplex PCR, and the TCRdb table lists in-frame clones only, not all of them. This table holds some 120,000 clones, about 94% found once. The starting material was peripheral blood, obtained before pregnancy. These receptors were obtained from a female donor with multiple sclerosis, enrolled in a pregnancy study.

V is TRBV11-2 and J is TRBJ2-5, with a possible D match to TRBD2 (6 bases). CDR3 length: 16 amino acids. The V end was cut by 4 bases, the J end by 4 bases, with 19 bases between. The germline CDR1 and CDR2 sequences are SGHAT and FQNNGV. CDR3 amino acids: CASSSTRSSWGETQYF. The CDR3 nucleotides read TGTGCCAGCAGCTCGACTAGATCGTCTTGGGGAGAGACCCAGTACTTC.

This chain links TRBV6-6 with TRBJ1-6; D is ambiguous. Germline V gene data show CDR1 as MNHNY and CDR2 as SVGAGI (reference sequence). Trimming shortened V by 2 bases and J by 5 bases, and 4 bases separated the two germline ends. The CDR3 runs 13 residues. This CDR3 reads CASSYTDNSPLHF. Written as DNA, the CDR3 is TGTGCCAGCAGTTACACAGATAATTCACCCCTCCACTTT.

The V gene is TRBV6-1, the J gene TRBJ2-1, with D unclear. Germline CDR1 and CDR2: MNHNS and SASEGT. V was pared by 2 bases and J by 8 bases, with 10 bases between. The CDR3 has 13 amino acids. CDR3 residues: CASSEQTNYEQFF. CDR3 nucleotides: TGTGCCAGCAGTGAACAAACCAACTATGAGCAGTTCTTC.

The chain couples TRBV5-1 to TRBJ2-7; 9 nucleotides match TRBD2. Trimming at V came to 4 bases and at J to 6 bases, leaving 14 bases not matched to a gene. Germline CDR1 and CDR2: SGHRS and YFSETQ. The CDR3 has 16 amino acids. The CDR3 nucleotides read TGCGCCAGCAGCGCATTCGTTAGCGGGAGTCAATCCGAGCAGTACTTC. It yields the protein CASSAFVSGSQSEQYF. The whole variable domain, filled in from reference TRBV5-1 and TRBJ2-7, reads KAGVTQTPRYLIKTRGQQVTLSCSPISGHRSVSWYQQTPGQGLQFLFEYFSETQRNKGNFPGRFSGRQFSNSRSEMNVSTLELGDSALYLCASSAFVSGSQSEQYFGPGTRLTVT.

For the CDR3, the DNA is TGTGCCAGCAGCCCTCGACTAGCGGGAAGCCGCCAAGAGACCCAGTACTTC. Protein product: CASSPRLAGSRQETQYF. The genes are TRBV5-6 and TRBJ2-5, with TRBD2 matching over 11 bases. This CDR3 region has 17 residues. Germline CDR1 SGHDT, CDR2 YYEEEE. V was clipped by 4 bases and J by 1 base; unmatched bases: 9. Full variable domain (remainder filled in from reference TRBV5-6 and TRBJ2-5): DAGVTQSPTHLIKTRGQQVTLRCSPKSGHDTVSWYQQALGQGPQFIFQYYEEEERQRGNFPDRFSGHQFPNYSSELNVNALLLGDSALYLCASSPRLAGSRQETQYFGPGTRLLVL.

V is TRBV6-5 and J is TRBJ2-5; D possibly corresponds to TRBD1 (5 bases). The CDR3 runs to 16 residues. Trimming removed 4 bases from V and 0 bases from J, with 15 bases in between. Germline V gene sequence: CDR1 MNHEY, CDR2 SVGAGI. CDR3 bases: TGTGCCAGCAGTTCAAGGTGGAGACAGTACCAAGAGACCCAGTACTTC. Translated: CASSSRWRQYQETQYF.

The chain carries TRBV7-2 and TRBJ2-1, with D possibly matching TRBD2 (5 bases). Germline V gene sequence: CDR1 SGHTA, CDR2 FQGNSA. This CDR3 region has 14 residues. V gave up 1 base and J gave up 8 bases, with 12 bases separating them. The CDR3 loop is CASSLETVGDEQFF. CDR3 DNA sequence: TGTGCCAGCAGCTTAGAAACAGTGGGAGATGAGCAGTTCTTC.

This chain joins TRBV6-1 and TRBJ1-5; D perhaps matches TRBD1 (5 bases). V lost 3 bases, J lost 1 base, and 10 bases lay in between. Germline V lookup: CDR1 MNHNS, CDR2 SASEGT. The CDR3 contains 15 residues. The CDR3, as DNA: TGTGCCAGCAGTGATTGGTACAGGAGCAATCAGCCCCAGCATTTT. Its protein product is CASSDWYRSNQPQHF.

V is TRBV5-1 and J is TRBJ2-2, with 11 positions matching TRBD1. Germline loops: CDR1 SGHRS, CDR2 YFSETQ. V lost 0 bases and J lost 2; bases outside the gene matches: 3. The CDR3 is 17 amino acids. The CDR3 reads CASSLEGQGGNTGELFF. CDR3 DNA: TGCGCCAGCAGCTTGGAGGGACAGGGGGGCAACACCGGGGAGCTGTTTTTT.

This chain joins TRBV15 and TRBJ1-2, with 8 bases identical to TRBD1. This CDR3 is built from 17 residues. Germline lookup yields CDR1 LNHNV and CDR2 YYDKDF (reference sequence). The ends lost 0 bases at V and 8 bases at J; junction bases unmatched: 14. Here the CDR3 DNA reads TGTGCCACCAGCAGAGATCTGGTCGGACAGGGCTTGGGAGGCTACACCTTC. Its translation is CATSRDLVGQGLGGYTF.

A note on this clone: One end of the junction does not line up with germline, which may come from a read error. J is TRBJ2-7 and V is TRBV5-1; possible D gene TRBD2, 5 bases. The CDR3 is made up of 12 amino acids. Looked up from germline, CDR1 is SGHRS and CDR2 is YFSETQ. The CDR3 region has the DNA TGTGCCAGCAGCTACCATCTTCGGGGGCAGTACTTC. It specifies CASSYHLRGQYF.

The rearrangement links TRBV6-1 to TRBJ2-2; D unclear. V was cut by 6 bases and J by 0 bases, with 11 bases left in between. This CDR3 contains 15 residues. Germline CDR1 is MNHNS and CDR2 is SASEGT. The CDR3 sequence: CASRQTTTNTGELFF. The CDR3 region has the DNA TGTGCCAGCAGACAGACGACCACGAACACCGGGGAGCTGTTTTTT.

The CDR3 coding sequence is TGTGCCAGCAGCTTTTGGATAGCCCCGGGGAATGAGCAGTTCTTC. It yields the protein CASSFWIAPGNEQFF. This chain joins TRBV5-5 and TRBJ2-1, with D perhaps TRBD2 (5 bases). V was clipped by 2 bases and J by 7 bases, with 16 bases between them. The germline gives CDR1 SGHKS, CDR2 YYEKEE (reference sequence). The CDR3 loop spans 15 amino acids.

This rearrangement joins TRBV10-3 to TRBJ2-7, with 10 bases matching TRBD1. The CDR3 has 15 residues. Per the germline V gene, CDR1 is ENHRY and CDR2 is SYGVKD. The V gene end was trimmed by 4 bases and the J gene end by 3 bases; junction bases not matched to a gene: 6. The CDR3 spells CAISVGQGKHYEQYF. Here the CDR3 DNA reads TGTGCCATCAGTGTGGGACAGGGGAAACACTACGAGCAGTACTTC.

The chain couples TRBV6-5 to TRBJ1-2; D call uncertain. The V gene lost 0 bases and the J gene lost 6 bases, with 8 bases spanning the gap. The CDR3 spans 13 residues. The germline V gene has CDR1 MNHEY and CDR2 SVGAGI. CDR3 nucleotide sequence: TGTGCCAGCAGTTACTCCGAGGGTAATGGCTACACCTTC. Encoded protein: CASSYSEGNGYTF.

This chain connects TRBV2 to TRBJ1-1; 8 bases agree with TRBD1. The ends lost 7 bases at V and 5 bases at J; junction bases unmatched: 6. This CDR3 region has 13 residues. Germline V gene sequence: CDR1 SNHLY, CDR2 FYNNEI. The CDR3 loop is CASTETGATEAFF. In DNA form, the CDR3 reads TGTGCCAGCACTGAGACAGGGGCAACTGAAGCTTTCTTT.

V is TRBV5-5 and J is TRBJ1-1; D is possibly TRBD1 (5 bases). The CDR3 is 13 amino acids. Germline V gene data show CDR1 as SGHKS and CDR2 as YYEKEE (reference sequence). Trimming stripped 5 bases from V and 7 bases from J, with 15 bases between. The CDR3 sequence: CASRWGGQGEAFF. The CDR3 DNA is TGTGCCAGCAGATGGGGAGGGCAGGGTGAAGCTTTCTTT.

The rearrangement links TRBV19 to TRBJ1-2; D is perhaps TRBD1 (6 bases). Germline CDR1 reads LNHDA; CDR2 reads SQIVND (reference sequence). Trimming shortened V by 7 bases and J by 8 bases, and 20 bases separated the two germline ends. The CDR3 loop spans 14 amino acids. The CDR3 DNA sequence: TGTGCCAGTAACCAGGGCCAGGGGTCCGACGGCTACACCTTC. Protein sequence: CASNQGQGSDGYTF.

The chain joins TRBV19 to TRBJ1-5, with D uncertain. CDR1 is LNHDA, CDR2 SQIVND, per germline (reference sequence). There are 16 residues in the CDR3. The V gene lost 3 bases and the J gene lost 7 bases, with 19 bases spanning the gap. The CDR3 coding sequence is TGTGCCAGTAGTATGTCCCGACTGCTCGCTCCGCAGCCCCAGCATTTT. It yields the protein CASSMSRLLAPQPQHF. Looking up the rest from reference TRBV19 and TRBJ1-5 gives the full variable domain: DGGITQSPKYLFRKEGQNVTLSCEQNLNHDAMYWYRQDPGQGLRLIYYSQIVNDFQKGDIAEGYSVSREKKESFPLTVTSAQKNPTAFYLCASSMSRLLAPQPQHFGDGTRLSIL.

This chain uses TRBV2 with TRBJ2-2; possible D gene TRBD2, 7 bases. Germline CDR1 reads SNHLY; CDR2 reads FYNNEI. V was pared by 7 bases and J by 5 bases, with 20 bases between. There are 16 residues in the CDR3. In DNA form, the CDR3 reads TGTGCCAGCACGGGGGGCCGTTTTGGTAAAACCGGGGAGCTGTTTTTT. The encoded protein is CASTGGRFGKTGELFF.

This clone has only one observation. The chain carries TRBV5-8 and TRBJ1-1, with 7 bases fitting TRBD1. This CDR3 region has 16 residues. Germline lookup yields CDR1 SGHTS and CDR2 YDEGEE. The J segment lost 0 bases and the V segment lost 2 bases, leaving 7 bases of the junction unmatched. In nucleotides, the CDR3 is TGTGCCAGCAGCTTCCTACGGACAGGACTGAACACTGAAGCTTTCTTT. It codes for CASSFLRTGLNTEAFF.

The V and J genes are TRBV19 and TRBJ1-5, with D possibly matching TRBD1 (5 bases). CDR3 length: 14 amino acids. The germline V gene encodes CDR1 LNHDA and CDR2 SQIVND (reference sequence). Trimming removed 3 bases from V and 4 bases from J, with 10 bases in between. The CDR3 nucleotides are TGTGCCAGTAGTATCCTGACAGTGAATCAGCCCCAGCATTTT. It specifies CASSILTVNQPQHF.

The J gene is TRBJ2-7, the V gene TRBV5-1, with 8 nucleotides matching TRBD2. Germline trimming cut 5 bases from V and 7 bases from J; bases unmatched to any gene: 5. This CDR3 comprises 12 residues. The germline CDR1 and CDR2 sequences are SGHRS and YFSETQ. The CDR3 region has the DNA TGCGCCAGCAGTCAGGGCGGGGGGGAGCAGTACTTC. Its protein product is CASSQGGGEQYF.

The V call is TRBV6-5, the J call TRBJ2-7, with D possibly being TRBD2 (6 bases). The V end lost 0 bases, the J end lost 1 base, and 13 bases lay between the germline ends. CDR1 and CDR2 (germline): MNHEY, SVGAGI. This CDR3 has 16 residues. CDR3: CASSYSGGTPSYEQYF. The CDR3 DNA sequence: TGTGCCAGCAGTTACTCGGGCGGGACCCCGTCCTACGAGCAGTACTTC.

The chain combines TRBV28 with TRBJ1-2, with a possible D match to TRBD1 (5 bases). V gave up 10 bases and J gave up 4 bases, with 16 bases separating them. The CDR3 has 13 amino acids. The germline gives CDR1 MDHEN, CDR2 SYDVKM. CDR3 sequence: CATKGEGGYGYTF. The CDR3 nucleotides are TGTGCCACCAAAGGGGAGGGAGGCTATGGCTACACCTTC.

The J gene is TRBJ2-2, the V gene TRBV6-5; maybe TRBD1 (5 bases). Germline CDR1 MNHEY, CDR2 SVGAGI. Trimming left V 6 bases short and J 2 bases short, with 10 bases between. This CDR3 contains 14 residues. DNA of the CDR3: TGTGCCAGCAGAGCCGACAGAAACACCGGGGAGCTGTTTTTT. Residues: CASRADRNTGELFF.

V gene TRBV9 combines with J gene TRBJ2-1; TRBD1 agrees at 9 bases. CDR3 size: 14 residues. After removal of 0 bases from V and 5 bases from J, the junction contained 0 bases not matched to a gene. Germline values: CDR1 SGDLS, CDR2 YYNGEE. The CDR3 is CASSVGTGDNEQFF. The DNA for the CDR3 is TGTGCCAGCAGCGTAGGGACAGGGGACAATGAGCAGTTCTTC.

The gene calls are TRBV18 and TRBJ2-5; D not certain. With 1 base removed from V and 3 bases from J, the gap between germline ends came to 6 bases. CDR1 KGHSH and CDR2 LQKENI come from the germline V gene. This CDR3 region has 13 residues. CDR3 sequence (DNA): TGTGCCAGCTCACCACTTCCTGAAGAGACCCAGTACTTC. This translates into CASSPLPEETQYF.

The chain has TRBV10-3 and TRBJ2-3, with D perhaps matching TRBD2 (8 bases). CDR1 is ENHRY, CDR2 SYGVKD, per germline. The CDR3 totals 15 residues. Deletions cut 2 bases from V and 4 bases from J, with 13 bases between. CDR3: CAISETGRGPDTQYF. The CDR3 DNA is TGTGCCATCAGTGAGACCGGGAGGGGGCCAGATACGCAGTATTTT.